This paragraph reports one T cell receptor beta chain. The J segment lost 2 bases and the V segment lost 7 bases, leaving 5 bases of the junction unmatched. The CDR3 has 14 residues. The germline V gene encodes CDR1 MDHEN and CDR2 SYDVKM. This sample stems from a study of blood T cell repertoires in COVID-19. The assay was immunoSEQ multiplex PCR, and TCRdb's table has in-frame clones only and misses some. Of approximately 180,000 clones in the sample, roughly 79% were seen once. The V gene is TRBV28, the J gene TRBJ2-1; 7 nucleotides agree with TRBD2. The receptor comes from a woman aged 80 or over with COVID-19, enrolled during active disease. Input material: peripheral blood. CDR3 loop: CASITSGTYNEQFF. CDR3 in DNA: TGTGCCAGCATTACAAGCGGGACCTACAATGAGCAGTTCTTC.